This note documents a single TCR beta chain sequence. Its antigen remains unidentified. The TRB libraries of cDNA were built by UMI-labeled 5' RACE. TCRdb reprocessed the 5' RACE reads, keeping one entry per CDR3 protein, no DNA. Recorded for this sample: around 150,000 distinct CDR3 sequences. This specimen belongs to a study of CXCR3-negative and CXCR3-positive naive CD8 T cells. Study in general: Summed over all libraries, TRB reads came to around 140 million, with about 1.5 +/- 0.3 million per library.

Study-wide findings and caveats: Whereas memory cells differed, naive CXCR3-negative and CXCR3-positive cells shared similar TRBV-TRBJ usage. In both naive subsets diversity was comparably high, whereas memory CD8+ cells showed much lower diversity. The study found more hydrophobic TRB CDR3s in CXCR3-positive naive cells than in CXCR3-negative naive cells.

This CDR3 region has 14 residues. The V gene's germline CDR1 is SQVTM and CDR2 ANQGSEA. Each CD8+ T cell subset was flow-sorted in triplicate. Every sort contained 250,000 to 300,000 cells. The receptor was isolated from a human donor in good health. Some clones in this sample may be carry-over from other donors' samples. V is TRBV29-1 and J is TRBJ2-1; TCRdb's D call of TRBD2 is untestable without DNA. Input material: naive CXCR3+ CD8+ T cells from blood. The subset: CD45RO-CCR7+CD27+CD95- naive CD8+ T cells expressing CXCR3 (TNR3+). The CDR3 sequence is CSVVLAGGYNEQFF.